Listed below are T cell receptor beta chains from one sample, sequenced in a study of blood T cell repertoires in COVID-19. Repertoires were generated with immunoSEQ multiplex PCR, while TCRdb's copy carries only in-frame clones and drops some. The sample holds about 200,000 clones, roughly 80% seen once. The sequenced material came from PBMCs or T cells enriched from blood (not recorded which). These receptors all come from a middle-aged man who had recovered from COVID-19. Both conserved end residues are part of each CDR3. D genes are given only for firm matches.

TRBD1	TRBV4-2	TRBJ1-5	TGTGCCAGCAGCCAGACGACAGGGTATGGTCAGCCCCAGCATTTT	CASSQTTGYGQPQHF
TRBD1	TRBV5-1	TRBJ1-2	TGCGCCAGCAGCCTTCGGACAGGAGAATCGAACTATGGCTACACCTTC	CASSLRTGESNYGYTF
.	TRBV5-5	TRBJ1-4	TGTGCCAGCAGCTCAATGCGGGGCTCGGATGAAAAACTGTTTTTT	CASSSMRGSDEKLFF
.	TRBV5-1	TRBJ1-2	TGCGCCAGCAGCTTGGATGGGGAGGGTTATGGCTACACCTTC	CASSLDGEGYGYTF
TRBD2	TRBV7-9	TRBJ2-1	TGTGCCAGCAGCACCGGGGGGTCCTCCTACAATGAGCAGTTCTTC	CASSTGGSSYNEQFF
.	TRBV30	TRBJ1-6	TGTGCCTACGAACGGTCCTATAATTCACCCCTCCACTTT	CAYERSYNSPLHF
.	TRBV13	TRBJ1-4	TGTGCCAGCAGCTTTAGAGCTGCAACTAATGAAAAACTGTTTTTT	CASSFRAATNEKLFF
.	TRBV14	TRBJ1-2	TGTGCCAGCAGCCAAGGACAGTTTCGGGATGGCTACACCTTC	CASSQGQFRDGYTF
.	TRBV28	TRBJ1-5	TGTGCCAGCAAGGGGTCTCTTAGGCCCCAGCATTTT	CASKGSLRPQHF
.	TRBV4-1	TRBJ1-2	TGCGCCAGCAGCCAAGATCCGGGGGGAAACTATGGCTACACCTTC	CASSQDPGGNYGYTF
.	TRBV18	TRBJ1-2	TGTGCCAGCTCGTCCGGGGTGTCAGCTAACTATGGCTACACCTTC	CASSSGVSANYGYTF
.	TRBV5-3	TRBJ2-7	TGTGCCAGAAGCTTGGCCTGTGACAGCCCCTACGAGCAGTACTTC	CARSLACDSPYEQYF
.	TRBV3-1/TRBV3-2	TRBJ2-1	TGTGCCAGCAGCCTCGGACTTAATGAGCAGTTCTTC	CASSLGLNEQFF
.	TRBV19	TRBJ1-6	TGTGCCAGTAGTATGTCAGGGGTTGGCTCACCCCTCCACTTT	CASSMSGVGSPLHF
TRBD1	TRBV12-3/TRBV12-4	TRBJ1-6	TGTGCCAGCAGCGTTAACAGGGGACCCCTCCACTTT	CASSVNRGPLHF
TRBD1	TRBV6-6	TRBJ2-2	TGTGCCAGCAGCCGAACCGGACAGGGAAGACTGAACCGCGCCGGGGAGCTGTTTTTT	CASSRTGQGRLNRAGELFF
.	TRBV18	TRBJ2-7	TGTGCCAGCTCACCACGGCGGGACTCCTACGAGCAGTACTTC	CASSPRRDSYEQYF
TRBD1	TRBV14	TRBJ2-7	TGTGCCAGCAGCGGGACAGGTGGACCCTACGAGCAGTACTTC	CASSGTGGPYEQYF
.	TRBV10-3	TRBJ1-1	TGTGCCATCAGTGATCATCACCCCGGGGACACTGAAGCTTTCTTT	CAISDHHPGDTEAFF
TRBD1	TRBV7-2	TRBJ1-5	TGTGCCAGCAGTACACAGGGGGGAGGGCAGCCCCAGCATTTT	CASSTQGGGQPQHF